This T cell receptor (beta chain) was sequenced for a study of T-cell reconstitution after alpha-beta-depleted transplantation in children. This clonotype appeared many times. Preparation of the TCRbeta library involved a method that used unique molecular identifiers. MiXCR was run by TCRdb on the PCR reads, yielding one entry per CDR3 protein. The sample has about 610,000 distinct CDR3 sequences, 8% to 11% seen once. The germline V gene encodes CDR1 SGHRS and CDR2 YFSETQ. V lost 2 bases and J 2 bases, leaving 8 bases between the germline ends. The CDR3 contains 14 residues. This receptor was identified in a human donor who donated a stem cell graft to a child with acute myeloid leukemia. The genes are TRBV5-1 and TRBJ2-1; the D gene is possibly TRBD2 (6 bases). The sample was PBMCs from the stem cell graft donor, taken from the stem cell graft. The CDR3 DNA reads as TGCGCCAGCAGCTTAAGGACTACCTACAATGAGCAGTTCTTC. It translates to CASSLRTTYNEQFF.